A single count supports the clone carrying this TCR beta chain. What it recognizes is unknown. This may stem from a read error, because a much larger clone lies one nucleotide away. The sample originates from a study of T cells after yellow fever vaccination. Overall study: SMART-Seq v4 Ultra Low Input prepared the low-cell-number fractions.

Notes on the study in general: Most primary-vaccination clones recurred post-booster (around 95% CD4, around 86% CD8). Any FACS-sorted repertoire could hold abundant clonotypes that contaminate it from the bulk population.

In making TCR cDNA, 5'RACE template switching added a universal primer site and UMIs to it. TCRdb reanalysed the 5' RACE reads using MiXCR and keeps one entry per CDR3 protein. The profile shows 300,000 to 350,000 distinct CDR3 sequences, over 3.5% of them singletons. The CDR3 covers 14 residues. Losses at the gene ends were 5 bases for V and 0 bases for J; bases not matched to a gene: 2. Germline loops: CDR1 SGHTA, CDR2 FQGNSA. The gene calls are TRBV7-2 and TRBJ2-7; the match to TRBD2 covers 9 bases. Sequenced here: PBMCs, sampled 15 days after the yellow fever booster vaccination. The source is a man aged 18 to 30 who received the YFV17D yellow fever vaccine. The CDR3 DNA reads TGTGCCAGCAGCCGCGGGGGGGCCTCCTACGAGCAGTACTTC. Residues: CASSRGGASYEQYF.